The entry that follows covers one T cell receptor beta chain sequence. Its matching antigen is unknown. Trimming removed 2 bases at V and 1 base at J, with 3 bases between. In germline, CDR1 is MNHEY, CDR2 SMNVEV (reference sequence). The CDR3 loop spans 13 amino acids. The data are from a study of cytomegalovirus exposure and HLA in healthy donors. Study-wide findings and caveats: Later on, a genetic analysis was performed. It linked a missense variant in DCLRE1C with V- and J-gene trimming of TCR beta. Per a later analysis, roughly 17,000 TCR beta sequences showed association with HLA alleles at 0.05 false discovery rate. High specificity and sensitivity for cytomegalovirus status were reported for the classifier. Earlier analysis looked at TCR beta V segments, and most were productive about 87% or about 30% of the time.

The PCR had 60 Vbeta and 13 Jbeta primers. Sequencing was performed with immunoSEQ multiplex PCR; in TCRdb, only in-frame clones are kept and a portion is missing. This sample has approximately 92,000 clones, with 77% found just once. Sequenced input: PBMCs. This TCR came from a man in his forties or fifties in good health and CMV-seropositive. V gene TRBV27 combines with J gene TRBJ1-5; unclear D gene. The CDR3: CASSLESNQPQHF. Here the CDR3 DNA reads TGTGCCAGCAGTTTAGAGAGCAATCAGCCCCAGCATTTT.